This entry describes one TCR beta chain. Sequenced by immunoSEQ multiplex PCR; TCRdb stores in-frame clones only, minus some. The table includes approximately 300,000 clones, around 90% detected once. This entry is derived from a study of blood T cell repertoires in COVID-19. Study at large: The samples span acute and convalescent COVID-19 from the United States, Italy and Spain.

Allocation to cohorts depended on clinical history reported by the participants. The germline gives CDR1 MDHEN, CDR2 SYDVKM. J gave up 8 bases and V 3 bases, and 8 bases lay outside the gene matches. The length of the CDR3 is 16 residues. The source of this sequence is a man aged 60 to 75 who had recovered from COVID-19. This sequence joins TRBV28 and TRBJ2-1; 12 bases are shared with TRBD1. The specimen sequenced was PBMCs or T cells enriched from blood (not recorded which). This CDR3 reads CASSLSGTGGFYEQFF. The CDR3 DNA follows: TGTGCCAGCAGTTTGTCCGGGACAGGGGGCTTCTATGAGCAGTTCTTC.